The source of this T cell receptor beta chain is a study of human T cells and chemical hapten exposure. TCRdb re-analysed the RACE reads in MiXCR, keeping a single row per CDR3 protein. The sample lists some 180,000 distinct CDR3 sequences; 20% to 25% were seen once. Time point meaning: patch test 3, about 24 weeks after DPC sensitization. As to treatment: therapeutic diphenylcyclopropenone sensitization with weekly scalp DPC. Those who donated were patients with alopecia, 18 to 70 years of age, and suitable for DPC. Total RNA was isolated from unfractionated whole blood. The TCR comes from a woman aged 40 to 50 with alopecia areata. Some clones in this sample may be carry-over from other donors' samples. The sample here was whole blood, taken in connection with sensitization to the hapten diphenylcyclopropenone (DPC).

CDR3 residues: CASSKGTGNNEQFF. CDR3 sequence (DNA): TGTGCCAGCAGCAAGGGGACAGGGAACAATGAGCAGTTCTTC. This chain connects TRBV9 to TRBJ2-1, with TRBD1 matching over 9 bases. The germline gives CDR1 SGDLS, CDR2 YYNGEE. V trimming: 4 bases; J trimming: 5 bases; junction bases outside the gene matches: 4. The CDR3 totals 14 residues.